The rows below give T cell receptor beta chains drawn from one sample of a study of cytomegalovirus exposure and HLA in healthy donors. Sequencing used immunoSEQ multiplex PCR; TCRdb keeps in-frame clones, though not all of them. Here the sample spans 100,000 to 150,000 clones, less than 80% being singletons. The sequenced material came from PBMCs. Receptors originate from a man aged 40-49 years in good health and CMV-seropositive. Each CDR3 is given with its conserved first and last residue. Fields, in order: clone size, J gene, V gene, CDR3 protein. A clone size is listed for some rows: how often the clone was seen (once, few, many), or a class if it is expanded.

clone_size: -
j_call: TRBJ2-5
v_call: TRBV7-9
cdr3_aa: CASTQGGSGYEETQYF

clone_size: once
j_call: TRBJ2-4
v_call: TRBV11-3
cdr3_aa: CASSISGTEQNIQYF

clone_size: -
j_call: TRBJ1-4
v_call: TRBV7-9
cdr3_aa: CASSSSQGEEEKLFF

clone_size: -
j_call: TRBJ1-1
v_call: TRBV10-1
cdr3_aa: CASSENRGTEAFF

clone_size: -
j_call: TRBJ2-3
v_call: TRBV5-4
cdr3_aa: CASSLEQGKDTQYF

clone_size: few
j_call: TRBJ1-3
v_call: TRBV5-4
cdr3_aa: CASSFRGDSGNTIYF

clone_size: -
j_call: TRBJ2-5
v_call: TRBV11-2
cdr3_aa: CASTRNRGIYRETQYF

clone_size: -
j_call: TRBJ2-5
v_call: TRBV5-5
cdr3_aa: CASTLGGKQETQYF

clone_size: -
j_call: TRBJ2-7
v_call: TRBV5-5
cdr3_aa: CASSMDYQLGEQYF

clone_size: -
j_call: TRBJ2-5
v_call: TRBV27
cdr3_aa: CASSLGRGDQETQYF

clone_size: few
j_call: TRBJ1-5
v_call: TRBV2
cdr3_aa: CASSESGTGYQPQHF

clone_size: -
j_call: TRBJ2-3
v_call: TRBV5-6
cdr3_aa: CASSLRAAGGADTQYF

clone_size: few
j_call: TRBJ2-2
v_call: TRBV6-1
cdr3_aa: CASRLTGGRTGELFF

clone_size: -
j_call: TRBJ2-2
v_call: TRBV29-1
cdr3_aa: CSVHPSGGEDTGELFF

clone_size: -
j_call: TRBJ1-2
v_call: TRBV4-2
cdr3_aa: CASSQDRIAHPNYGYTF

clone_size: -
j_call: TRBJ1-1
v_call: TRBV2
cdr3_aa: CASSVGGNTEAFF

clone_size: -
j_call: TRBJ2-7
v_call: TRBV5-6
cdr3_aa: CASSLEDRWAYEQYF

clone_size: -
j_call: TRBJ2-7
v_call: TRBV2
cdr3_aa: CASKLAGGPYEQYF

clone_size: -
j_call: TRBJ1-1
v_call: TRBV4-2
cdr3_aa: CASSQEGGYTEAFF

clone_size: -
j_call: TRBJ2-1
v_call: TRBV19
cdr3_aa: CASNTPAGSYNEQFF

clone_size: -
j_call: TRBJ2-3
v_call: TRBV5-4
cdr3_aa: CASSLGLAGVTDTQYF

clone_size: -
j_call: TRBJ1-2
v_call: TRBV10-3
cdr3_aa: CAISESGRGYTF

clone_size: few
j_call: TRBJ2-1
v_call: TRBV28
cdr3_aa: CASRRTGTSGRAGNEQFF

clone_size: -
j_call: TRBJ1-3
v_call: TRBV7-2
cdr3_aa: CASSLYNGNTIYF

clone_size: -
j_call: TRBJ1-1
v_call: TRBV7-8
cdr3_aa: CASSFLGTGYTEAFF

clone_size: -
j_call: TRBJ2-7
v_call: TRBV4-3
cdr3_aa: CASSQDSGRASEQYF

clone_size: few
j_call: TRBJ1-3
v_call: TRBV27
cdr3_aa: CASSLSPRQGRGNTIYF

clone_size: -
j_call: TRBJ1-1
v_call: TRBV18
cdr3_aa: CASSPPGMLLPDTEAFF

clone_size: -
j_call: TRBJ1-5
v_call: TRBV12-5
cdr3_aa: CASGLDRVGNQPQHF

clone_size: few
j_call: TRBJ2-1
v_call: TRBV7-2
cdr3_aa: CASSLAGTSVYNEQFF

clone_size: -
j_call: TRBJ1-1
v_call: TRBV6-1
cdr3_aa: CASSRGRVQGAFF

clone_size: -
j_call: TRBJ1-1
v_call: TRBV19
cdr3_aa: CASNTADRDTEAFF

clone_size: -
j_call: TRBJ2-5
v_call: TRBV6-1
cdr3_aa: CASRQGAYETQYF

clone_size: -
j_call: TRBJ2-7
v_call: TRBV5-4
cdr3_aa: CASSRDIYEQYF

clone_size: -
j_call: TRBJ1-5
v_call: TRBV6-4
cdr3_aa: CASRVRDISNQPQHF

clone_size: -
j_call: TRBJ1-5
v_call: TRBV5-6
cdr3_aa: CASSLGGAPRNQPQHF

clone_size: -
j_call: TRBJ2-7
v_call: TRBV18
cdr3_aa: CASSPGMGGGSYEQYF

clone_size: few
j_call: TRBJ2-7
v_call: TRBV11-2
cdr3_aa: CASSRLAGEQYF

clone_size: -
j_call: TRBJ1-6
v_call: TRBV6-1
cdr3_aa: CASSEGTWSSYNSPLHF

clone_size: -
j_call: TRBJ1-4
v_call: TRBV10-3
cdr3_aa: CAISAVFGGATNEKLFF

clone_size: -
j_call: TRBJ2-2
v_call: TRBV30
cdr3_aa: CAWSILGWGGDTGELFF

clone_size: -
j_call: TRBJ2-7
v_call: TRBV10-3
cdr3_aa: CAISTLAGGPNYEQYF

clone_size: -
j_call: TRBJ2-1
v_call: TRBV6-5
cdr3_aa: CASSKGGEQFF

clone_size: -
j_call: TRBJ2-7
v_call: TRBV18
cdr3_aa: CASSPASGFEQYF

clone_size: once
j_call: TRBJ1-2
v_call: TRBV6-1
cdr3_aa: CASKRDRDGYGYTF

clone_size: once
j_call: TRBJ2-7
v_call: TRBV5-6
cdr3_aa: CASSWGTGAYEQYF

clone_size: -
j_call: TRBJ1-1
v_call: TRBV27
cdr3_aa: CASSLAGQGNTEAFF

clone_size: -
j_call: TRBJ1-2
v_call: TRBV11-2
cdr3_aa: CASSLDQGSYGYTF